The 29 T cell receptor beta chains in this list originate from one sample, sequenced in a study of vaccination and CD4 T cells after COVID-19. Indicated treatment: roughly ten-day PBMC culture with coronavirus spike peptide pools or control peptides (ViraFEST assay). CD4+ T cells of the unexposed donor were collected before the COVID-19 pandemic (2011-2018). For these receptors, no antigen is known. The Oncomine TCR Beta short-read assay was applied to DNA of cultured CD4+ T cells. The genomic DNA was obtained from cultured CD4+ T cells by extraction with the QIAamp micro DNA kit. One entry per CDR3 protein results from TCRdb running MiXCR on the PCR reads. Of about 9,200 distinct CDR3 sequences in the sample, about 35% are singletons; the top ten hold 7% to 10%. The sequenced sample was CD4+ T cells from blood, cultured in vitro. The source of these receptors is a human donor in good health.

The V and J genes are TRBV20-1 and TRBJ2-4, with 9 bases lining up with TRBD1. This CDR3 contains 15 residues. Germline V gene sequence: CDR1 DFQATT, CDR2 SNEGSKA (reference sequence). The J segment lost 3 bases and the V segment lost 1 base, leaving 4 bases of the junction unmatched. This CDR3 is CSARGTGEVKNIQYF. As DNA, the CDR3 is TGCAGTGCTAGAGGGACAGGGGAAGTCAAAAACATTCAGTACTTC.

V is TRBV2 and J is TRBJ2-1; the D gene is possibly TRBD2 (5 bases). The ends were cut back, 6 bases at V and 9 bases at J, with 9 bases in the middle. The CDR3 spans 11 residues. Germline V gene lookup returns CDR1 SNHLY and CDR2 FYNNEI. DNA for the CDR3: TGTGCCAGCAGGGAGGCCTCTGAGCAGTTCTTC. This gives the protein CASREASEQFF.

The chain combines TRBV12-3 or TRBV12-4 with TRBJ1-5, with D perhaps matching TRBD1 (5 bases). V lost 6 bases and J 1 base, leaving 10 bases between the germline ends. The CDR3 is 14 amino acids. In DNA, the CDR3 is TGTGCCAGCAGCCAACGGGACAGCAATCAGCCCCAGCATTTT. It encodes CASSQRDSNQPQHF.

This rearrangement joins TRBV5-1 to TRBJ2-3; TRBD2 matches 8 bases. Unmatched junction bases numbered 17, after V lost 1 base and J lost 4 bases. Germline V gives CDR1 SGHRS, CDR2 YFSETQ. The CDR3 covers 19 residues. Here the CDR3 DNA reads TGCGCCAGCAGCTTGACAGTGTCCCCGGGACTAGTTGATCCAGATACGCAGTATTTT. This codes for CASSLTVSPGLVDPDTQYF.

This clonotype was detected only a few times. The gene calls are TRBV7-9 and TRBJ1-1, with TRBD1 matching 7 bases. V gave up 7 bases and J gave up 4 bases; unmatched junction bases: 6. CDR1 SEHNR and CDR2 FQNEAQ come from the germline V gene (reference sequence). The CDR3 length is 13 residues. The CDR3 here is CASTPGGSTEAFF. Written as DNA, the CDR3 is TGTGCCAGCACACCAGGGGGTAGCACTGAAGCTTTCTTT.

The rearrangement links TRBV27 to TRBJ1-1; D gene unclear. This CDR3 contains 15 residues. The V gene's germline CDR1 is MNHEY and CDR2 SMNVEV (reference sequence). Deletions cut 4 bases from V and 1 base from J, with 13 bases between. For the CDR3, the DNA is TGTGCCAGCAGTTCCCTGGACCGACGGAACACTGAAGCTTTCTTT. This gives the protein CASSSLDRRNTEAFF.

In DNA form, the CDR3 reads TGTGCCAGCAGCCCCGGGACTAGCGGGAGCCCGCAGTTCTTC. Translation gives CASSPGTSGSPQFF. The chain is built from TRBV7-3 and TRBJ2-1; 14 bases line up with TRBD2. CDR1 is SGHTA, CDR2 FQGTGA, per germline. With 5 bases clipped from V and 12 bases from J, the junction kept 6 bases outside the gene matches. CDR3 length equals 14 residues.

The chain has TRBV6-2 or TRBV6-3 and TRBJ2-7; 11 bases map to TRBD2. The V and J ends lost 6 bases and 0 bases, in that order; junction bases with no gene match: 7. The CDR3 runs 16 residues. Germline values: CDR1 MNHEY, CDR2 SVGEGT. The CDR3 protein is CASSRSSGRTSYEQYF. The DNA of the CDR3 is TGTGCCAGCAGCCGCTCTAGCGGGAGGACCTCCTACGAGCAGTACTTC.

This clonotype showed up just a few times. The V and J genes are TRBV7-9 and TRBJ2-7, with a tentative D call TRBD1 (5 bases). V lost 1 base to trimming and J lost 3 bases, with 13 bases between them. Germline lookup yields CDR1 SEHNR and CDR2 FQNEAQ (reference sequence). The CDR3 runs to 15 residues. The CDR3 sequence is CASSLEEQGVYEQYF. The CDR3 nucleotides are TGTGCCAGCAGCTTAGAGGAGCAGGGCGTCTACGAGCAGTACTTC.

The chain employs TRBV27 and TRBJ2-1, with 7 nucleotides matching TRBD1. With 5 bases clipped from V and 0 bases from J, the junction kept 7 bases outside the gene matches. The germline gives CDR1 MNHEY, CDR2 SMNVEV (reference sequence). The CDR3 totals 16 residues. CDR3 DNA sequence: TGTGCCAGCAGTCGACCGACAGGGCTCTCCTACAATGAGCAGTTCTTC. It is translated as CASSRPTGLSYNEQFF.

The chain is built from TRBV20-1 and TRBJ2-3; D not certain. Germline V gene lookup returns CDR1 DFQATT and CDR2 SNEGSKA (reference sequence). The CDR3 runs 12 residues. The V end was cut by 6 bases, the J end by 0 bases, with 7 bases between. The CDR3 nucleotides read TGCAGTGCGAGCTCTAGCACAGATACGCAGTATTTT. It yields the protein CSASSSTDTQYF.

CDR3 loop: CASSLVFPNPTATSGAPYEQYF. In DNA form, the CDR3 reads TGTGCCAGCAGCTTAGTCTTTCCAAATCCCACAGCGACTAGCGGCGCCCCCTACGAGCAGTACTTC. V usage is TRBV11-1 and J usage is TRBJ2-7, with 9 bases fitting TRBD2. Trimming took 1 base from V and 2 from J; bases not matched to a gene: 24. Germline V gene lookup returns CDR1 SGHAT and CDR2 FQDESV (reference sequence). The CDR3 runs to 22 residues.

This clonotype showed up just a few times. V gene TRBV7-2 combines with J gene TRBJ2-7, with D hard to call. This CDR3 contains 15 residues. V lost 5 bases, J lost 6 bases, and 20 bases lay in between. CDR1 is SGHTA and CDR2 is FQGNSA in the germline V gene. CDR3 nucleotide sequence: TGTGCCAGCAGCCGGGTCGGGCCCCGAATCGGCGAGCAGTACTTC. This encodes CASSRVGPRIGEQYF. Full variable domain (outside the CDR3, taken from reference TRBV7-2 and TRBJ2-7): GAGVSQSPSNKVTEKGKDVELRCDPISGHTALYWYRQSLGQGLEFLIYFQGNSAPDKSGLPSDRFSAERTGGSVSTLTIQRTQQEDSAVYLCASSRVGPRIGEQYFGPGTRLTVT.

This clonotype was counted only a few times. This chain connects TRBV19 to TRBJ1-5, with a possible D match to TRBD1 (5 bases). V was shortened by 2 bases and J by 7 bases, with 9 bases between the two germline ends. CDR1 and CDR2 (germline): LNHDA, SQIVND (reference sequence). The CDR3 has 13 amino acids. CDR3 in DNA: TGTGCCAGTAGTATACAGGGCGTGCAGCCCCAGCATTTT. It translates to CASSIQGVQPQHF.

V and J are TRBV6-1 and TRBJ1-5; D not resolved. CDR3 length equals 14 residues. Between the trimmed V and J ends, which lost 7 bases and 5 bases, there was a span of 15 bases. Germline CDR1 and CDR2: MNHNS and SASEGT. CDR3 sequence reads: CASTPRTLDQPQHF. The CDR3 coding sequence is TGTGCCAGCACCCCAAGGACCTTAGATCAGCCCCAGCATTTT.

The rearrangement joins TRBV7-8 to TRBJ2-2; weak D call: TRBD2 (6 bases). This CDR3 region has 16 residues. Per the germline V gene, CDR1 is SGHVS and CDR2 is FQNEAQ. V shed 3 bases and J shed 0 bases, with 11 bases lying between them. In DNA form, the CDR3 reads TGTGCCAGCAGCTTGGAGACGGGGGCGAACACCGGGGAGCTGTTTTTT. As protein: CASSLETGANTGELFF.

J is TRBJ1-2 and V is TRBV19; TRBD1 is a possible D gene (6 bases). From germline, CDR1 is LNHDA and CDR2 SQIVND (reference sequence). The CDR3 is 15 residues long. Trimming left V 5 bases short and J 1 base short, with 14 bases between. For the CDR3, the DNA is TGTGCCAGTAGTGACTGGACAGCAAATAACTATGGCTACACCTTC. This encodes CASSDWTANNYGYTF.

This clonotype was picked up a small number of times. This rearrangement joins TRBV20-1 to TRBJ1-1, with TRBD1 matching over 8 bases. This CDR3 has 14 residues. CDR1 is DFQATT, CDR2 SNEGSKA, per germline (reference sequence). The V gene end was trimmed by 3 bases and the J gene end by 1 base; junction bases not matched to a gene: 4. As DNA, the CDR3 is TGCAGTGCTAGCGGTACAGGGGGGAACACTGAAGCTTTCTTT. This translates into CSASGTGGNTEAFF.

This chain links TRBV28 with TRBJ2-3; no firm D call. The CDR3 has 13 amino acids. CDR1 and CDR2 (germline): MDHEN, SYDVKM. V was cut by 1 base and J by 1 base, with 3 bases left in between. The CDR3 DNA sequence: TGTGCCAGCAGTTTATCCGGCACAGATACGCAGTATTTT. Protein: CASSLSGTDTQYF.

The J gene is TRBJ2-2, the V gene TRBV20-1; possibly TRBD2 for D (6 bases). This CDR3 has 14 residues. The V end was cut by 6 bases, the J end by 4 bases, with 15 bases between. Germline CDR1 is DFQATT and CDR2 is SNEGSKA (reference sequence). The DNA of the CDR3 is TGCAGTGCAACTCGGGACTCCCTCACCGGGGAGCTGTTTTTT. This codes for CSATRDSLTGELFF.

V usage is TRBV6-1 and J usage is TRBJ1-2; no firm D call. Germline CDR1 is MNHNS and CDR2 is SASEGT. The CDR3 runs to 15 residues. V lost 1 base and J 1 base, leaving 10 bases between the germline ends. The CDR3 DNA follows: TGTGCCAGCAGTGAAGAGGGCAGGCGTAACTATGGCTACACCTTC. Its protein is CASSEEGRRNYGYTF.

This clonotype is medium-sized within its sample. The chain uses TRBV20-1 and TRBJ1-2; weak D call: TRBD1 (6 bases). The length of the CDR3 is 12 residues. The V and J ends lost 3 bases and 8 bases respectively, with 13 bases between them. Germline V lookup: CDR1 DFQATT, CDR2 SNEGSKA (reference sequence). CDR3 DNA sequence: TGCAGTGCTAGTATGGGGGCGCGGGGCTACACCTTC. This translates into CSASMGARGYTF.

The chain uses TRBV6-1 and TRBJ2-1; perhaps TRBD2 as D (5 bases). The germline CDR1 and CDR2 sequences are MNHNS and SASEGT. The CDR3 is 15 amino acids. The ends were cut back, 7 bases at V and 0 bases at J, with 13 bases in the middle. The CDR3 coding sequence is TGTGCCAGCATCCCGGACTCGAGCTCCTACAATGAGCAGTTCTTC. Amino acids: CASIPDSSSYNEQFF.

The CDR3 sequence is CSAPRTVVGYEQYF. Here the CDR3 DNA reads TGCAGTGCTCCCCGGACGGTGGTAGGGTACGAGCAGTACTTC. The rearrangement links TRBV20-1 to TRBJ2-7; no firm D call. Trimming removed 5 bases from V and 4 bases from J, with 18 bases in between. The CDR3 contains 14 residues. Germline V gives CDR1 DFQATT, CDR2 SNEGSKA (reference sequence).

This clonotype is judged large (0.1 to 1%). The V and J genes are TRBV2 and TRBJ1-2; possible D gene TRBD1, 6 bases. The CDR3 runs 13 residues. Deletions cut 7 bases from V and 4 bases from J, with 13 bases between. Germline V gives CDR1 SNHLY, CDR2 FYNNEI. For the CDR3, the DNA is TGTGCCAGCACGCCAGGGGTGGCCTATGGCTACACCTTC. Translation gives CASTPGVAYGYTF.

V is TRBV28 and J is TRBJ1-1, with TRBD1 identical over 8 bases. The J segment lost 3 bases and the V segment lost 5 bases, leaving 8 bases of the junction unmatched. The CDR3 spans 15 residues. Germline V CDR1 and CDR2: MDHEN, SYDVKM. CDR3 sequence reads: CASSRLQGVYTEAFF. CDR3 DNA sequence: TGTGCCAGCAGTCGGTTACAGGGGGTGTACACTGAAGCTTTCTTT.

This clonotype was observed a few times. The chain combines TRBV7-2 with TRBJ2-5, with D possibly being TRBD2 (5 bases). The CDR3 extends over 15 amino acids. Germline V lookup: CDR1 SGHTA, CDR2 FQGNSA. Deletions cut 6 bases from V and 4 bases from J, with 18 bases between. DNA for the CDR3: TGTGCCAGCAGGCCCCGGACTTACAGTGGAGAGACCCAGTACTTC. It encodes CASRPRTYSGETQYF.

J is TRBJ2-7 and V is TRBV7-2, with unresolved D. CDR1 and CDR2 from the germline V gene are SGHTA and FQGNSA. V gave up 2 bases and J gave up 2 bases, with 16 bases separating them. This CDR3 has 16 residues. The CDR3, as DNA: TGTGCCAGCAGCTTACCCTCCGGCACAGCTACCTACGAGCAGTACTTC. This sequence encodes CASSLPSGTATYEQYF.

The CDR3 bases are TGCAGTGCTAGACGTCGCGGGAGTGGGCTCTACGAGCAGTACTTC. Its protein is CSARRRGSGLYEQYF. V gene TRBV20-1 combines with J gene TRBJ2-7, with 7 nucleotides matching TRBD2. J was trimmed by 3 bases and V by 2 bases; bases with no gene match: 10. The CDR3 has 15 residues. The germline V gene encodes CDR1 DFQATT and CDR2 SNEGSKA (reference sequence).